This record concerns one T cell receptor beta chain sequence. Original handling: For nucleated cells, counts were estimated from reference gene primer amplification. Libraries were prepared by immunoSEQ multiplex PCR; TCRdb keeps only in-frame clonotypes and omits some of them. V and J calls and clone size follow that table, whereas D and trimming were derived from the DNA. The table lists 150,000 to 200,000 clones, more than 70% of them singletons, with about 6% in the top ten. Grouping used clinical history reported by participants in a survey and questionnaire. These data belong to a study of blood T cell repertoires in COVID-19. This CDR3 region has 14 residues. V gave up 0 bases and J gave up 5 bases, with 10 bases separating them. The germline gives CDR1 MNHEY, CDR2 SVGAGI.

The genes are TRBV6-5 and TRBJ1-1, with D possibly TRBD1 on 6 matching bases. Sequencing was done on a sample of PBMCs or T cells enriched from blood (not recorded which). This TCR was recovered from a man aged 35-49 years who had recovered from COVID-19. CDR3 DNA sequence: TGTGCCAGCAGTTACTCAGGGAGGGGGACTGAAGCTTTCTTT. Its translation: CASSYSGRGTEAFF.